The rows below give T cell receptor beta chains drawn from one sample of a study of human T cells and chemical hapten exposure. MiXCR, run by TCRdb on the RACE reads, gives a single entry per CDR3 protein. The sample consists of over 100,000 distinct CDR3 sequences, about 9.4% of them appearing once. The sequenced sample was whole blood. Receptors were obtained from a male donor in good health. Some clones in this sample may be carry-over from other donors' samples. CDR3s include the opening cysteine and the closing phenylalanine or tryptophan. The order of the fields is clone size, J gene, V gene, D gene, CDR3 protein, CDR3 DNA. A D gene is named only where the DNA matches it firmly. A clone size is listed for some rows: how often the clone was seen (once, few, many), or a class if it is expanded.

abundance: many
j_gene: TRBJ1-5
v_gene: TRBV7-8
d_gene: NA
CDR3aa: CASSFFQGSNQPQHF
CDR3nt: TGTGCCAGCAGCTTTTTCCAGGGGAGCAATCAGCCCCAGCATTTT

abundance: many
j_gene: TRBJ2-7
v_gene: TRBV14
d_gene: NA
CDR3aa: CASSTGLSYEQYF
CDR3nt: TGTGCCAGCAGCACCGGACTCTCCTACGAGCAGTACTTC

abundance: many
j_gene: TRBJ1-5
v_gene: TRBV24-1
d_gene: NA
CDR3aa: CATSEGINQPQHF
CDR3nt: TGTGCCACCAGTGAAGGGATAAATCAGCCCCAGCATTTT

abundance: few
j_gene: TRBJ1-1
v_gene: TRBV12-3/TRBV12-4
d_gene: NA
CDR3aa: CASSFYMNTEAFF
CDR3nt: TGTGCCAGCAGTTTTTACATGAACACTGAAGCTTTCTTT

abundance: NA
j_gene: TRBJ2-3
v_gene: TRBV5-6
d_gene: NA
CDR3aa: CASSPDGWRTDTQYF
CDR3nt: TGTGCCAGCAGCCCTGATGGGTGGAGGACAGATACGCAGTATTTT

abundance: many
j_gene: TRBJ2-3
v_gene: TRBV6-5
d_gene: NA
CDR3aa: CADTTRDHTQYF
CDR3nt: TGTGCCGACACAACCAGGGATCATACGCAGTATTTT

abundance: few
j_gene: TRBJ1-4
v_gene: TRBV6-2/TRBV6-3
d_gene: NA
CDR3aa: CASTRARTNEKLFF
CDR3nt: TGTGCCAGCACAAGGGCGCGGACTAATGAAAAACTGTTTTTT

abundance: NA
j_gene: TRBJ2-6
v_gene: TRBV4-2
d_gene: TRBD1
CDR3aa: CASSQGKGQGVGGANVLTF
CDR3nt: TGTGCCAGCAGCCAAGGGAAAGGGCAGGGGGTAGGTGGGGCCAACGTCCTGACTTTC

abundance: few
j_gene: TRBJ2-5
v_gene: TRBV10-3
d_gene: TRBD2
CDR3aa: CAISERREDPETQYF
CDR3nt: TGTGCCATCAGTGAGCGGCGGGAGGACCCAGAGACCCAGTACTTC

abundance: NA
j_gene: TRBJ1-4
v_gene: TRBV27
d_gene: NA
CDR3aa: CASRRGATNEKLFF
CDR3nt: TGTGCCAGCAGACGAGGGGCAACTAATGAAAAACTGTTTTTT

abundance: few
j_gene: TRBJ2-1
v_gene: TRBV11-3
d_gene: TRBD2
CDR3aa: CASSWRTSGRTNEQFF
CDR3nt: TGTGCCAGCAGCTGGAGGACTAGCGGGAGAACCAATGAGCAGTTCTTC

abundance: many
j_gene: TRBJ2-2
v_gene: TRBV12-5
d_gene: TRBD1
CDR3aa: CASGLVLGQGSGELFF
CDR3nt: TGTGCTAGTGGTTTGGTACTAGGACAGGGGTCCGGGGAGCTGTTTTTT

abundance: few
j_gene: TRBJ2-6
v_gene: TRBV18
d_gene: NA
CDR3aa: CASSPPLAGKPPGANVLTF
CDR3nt: TGTGCCAGCTCACCACCGCTGGCAGGGAAGCCCCCTGGGGCCAACGTCCTGACTTTC

abundance: few
j_gene: TRBJ2-1
v_gene: TRBV15
d_gene: TRBD2
CDR3aa: CATEAGLVWGEQFF
CDR3nt: TGTGCCACCGAGGCGGGACTAGTCTGGGGTGAGCAGTTCTTC

abundance: few
j_gene: TRBJ1-1
v_gene: TRBV4-3
d_gene: NA
CDR3aa: CASSLTRTVDTEAFF
CDR3nt: TGCGCCAGCAGCCTTACTCGGACCGTTGATACTGAAGCTTTCTTT

abundance: NA
j_gene: TRBJ2-2
v_gene: TRBV4-1
d_gene: NA
CDR3aa: CASSQGGGTTGELFF
CDR3nt: TGCGCCAGCAGCCAAGGAGGCGGGACTACCGGGGAGCTGTTTTTT

abundance: NA
j_gene: TRBJ2-7
v_gene: TRBV13
d_gene: NA
CDR3aa: CASSRSGGRGSYEQYF
CDR3nt: TGTGCCAGCAGCCGGTCTGGGGGCCGGGGCTCCTACGAGCAGTACTTC

abundance: NA
j_gene: TRBJ2-5
v_gene: TRBV5-1
d_gene: NA
CDR3aa: CASSPGTLQETQYF
CDR3nt: TGCGCCAGCAGCCCGGGGACGCTCCAAGAGACCCAGTACTTC

abundance: NA
j_gene: TRBJ1-2
v_gene: TRBV6-5
d_gene: NA
CDR3aa: CASSYHQSGRSNYGYTF
CDR3nt: TGTGCCAGCAGTTACCATCAGAGTGGACGGAGTAACTATGGCTACACCTTC

abundance: many
j_gene: TRBJ2-7
v_gene: TRBV6-1
d_gene: NA
CDR3aa: CASKEYEQYF
CDR3nt: TGTGCCAGCAAGGAGTACGAGCAGTACTTC

abundance: NA
j_gene: TRBJ2-1
v_gene: TRBV12-3/TRBV12-4
d_gene: TRBD2
CDR3aa: CASSPTSGGLSYNEQFF
CDR3nt: TGTGCCAGCAGCCCCACTAGCGGGGGGCTTTCCTACAATGAGCAGTTCTTC

abundance: many
j_gene: TRBJ1-6
v_gene: TRBV18
d_gene: NA
CDR3aa: CASCKAGTDNSPLHF
CDR3nt: TGTGCCAGCTGCAAGGCGGGAACTGATAATTCACCCCTCCACTTT

abundance: few
j_gene: TRBJ2-7
v_gene: TRBV12-3/TRBV12-4
d_gene: NA
CDR3aa: CASSPGTTYEQYF
CDR3nt: TGTGCCAGCAGCCCCGGGACAACCTACGAGCAGTACTTC

abundance: NA
j_gene: TRBJ1-5
v_gene: TRBV12-3/TRBV12-4
d_gene: NA
CDR3aa: CASRPRDQNQPQHF
CDR3nt: TGTGCCAGCAGGCCCCGGGACCAAAATCAGCCCCAGCATTTT

abundance: many
j_gene: TRBJ1-1
v_gene: TRBV5-6
d_gene: NA
CDR3aa: CASSFRRVGHTEAFF
CDR3nt: TGTGCCAGCAGCTTTCGCAGGGTTGGACACACTGAAGCTTTCTTT

abundance: NA
j_gene: TRBJ2-1
v_gene: TRBV5-4
d_gene: TRBD2
CDR3aa: CASSWGGSSYNEQFF
CDR3nt: TGTGCCAGCAGCTGGGGCGGGAGCTCCTACAATGAGCAGTTCTTC

abundance: NA
j_gene: TRBJ1-1
v_gene: TRBV4-1
d_gene: NA
CDR3aa: CASSQERQDAEAFF
CDR3nt: TGCGCCAGCAGCCAAGAGCGGCAGGACGCTGAAGCTTTCTTT

abundance: many
j_gene: TRBJ2-5
v_gene: TRBV5-1
d_gene: NA
CDR3aa: CASSLGTAPEETQYF
CDR3nt: TGCGCCAGCAGCTTGGGGACAGCCCCTGAAGAGACCCAGTACTTC

abundance: few
j_gene: TRBJ2-2
v_gene: TRBV27
d_gene: TRBD1
CDR3aa: CASKYLTGDTGELFF
CDR3nt: TGTGCCAGCAAATACCTTACAGGGGACACCGGGGAGCTGTTTTTT

abundance: NA
j_gene: TRBJ2-5
v_gene: TRBV20-1
d_gene: NA
CDR3aa: CSAREWGWIAETQYF
CDR3nt: TGCAGTGCTAGAGAATGGGGTTGGATAGCGGAGACCCAGTACTTC

abundance: NA
j_gene: TRBJ1-6
v_gene: TRBV30
d_gene: NA
CDR3aa: CAWSVSLQPLHF
CDR3nt: TGTGCCTGGAGTGTATCCCTCCAACCCCTCCACTTT

abundance: few
j_gene: TRBJ2-7
v_gene: TRBV20-1
d_gene: TRBD2
CDR3aa: CSAGLAGPSYEQYF
CDR3nt: TGCAGTGCGGGACTAGCGGGACCATCCTACGAGCAGTACTTC

abundance: few
j_gene: TRBJ1-2
v_gene: TRBV6-1
d_gene: TRBD1
CDR3aa: CASSATSTGPRGYTF
CDR3nt: TGTGCCAGCAGTGCGACCTCGACAGGGCCGAGGGGCTACACCTTC

abundance: few
j_gene: TRBJ2-1
v_gene: TRBV24-1
d_gene: TRBD1
CDR3aa: CATSDTGTGDHNEQFF
CDR3nt: TGTGCCACCAGTGACACCGGGACAGGCGATCACAATGAGCAGTTCTTC

abundance: NA
j_gene: TRBJ2-1
v_gene: TRBV7-9
d_gene: NA
CDR3aa: CASSPHPRGKVSYNEQFF
CDR3nt: TGTGCCAGCAGCCCGCACCCAAGGGGGAAAGTCTCCTACAATGAGCAGTTCTTC

abundance: NA
j_gene: TRBJ1-1
v_gene: TRBV25-1
d_gene: TRBD1
CDR3aa: CASSNRGTEAFF
CDR3nt: TGTGCCAGCAGTAACAGGGGTACTGAAGCTTTCTTT

abundance: NA
j_gene: TRBJ1-2
v_gene: TRBV14
d_gene: NA
CDR3aa: CASSPIASGAGYGYTF
CDR3nt: TGTGCCAGCAGCCCCATCGCCTCAGGGGCCGGTTATGGCTACACCTTC

abundance: NA
j_gene: TRBJ1-6
v_gene: TRBV27
d_gene: NA
CDR3aa: CASSLSRDNSPLHF
CDR3nt: TGTGCCAGCAGTTTATCTAGGGATAATTCACCCCTCCACTTT

abundance: few
j_gene: TRBJ2-3
v_gene: TRBV27
d_gene: NA
CDR3aa: CASSSQVSADTQYF
CDR3nt: TGTGCCAGCAGTTCACAGGTATCGGCGGATACGCAGTATTTT

abundance: NA
j_gene: TRBJ1-5
v_gene: TRBV13
d_gene: NA
CDR3aa: CASSLARLNQPQHF
CDR3nt: TGTGCCAGCAGCTTAGCCAGGCTCAATCAGCCCCAGCATTTT